Shown below are 8 T cell receptor beta chains from a single sample sequenced in a study of cytomegalovirus exposure and HLA in healthy donors. A multiplex PCR was run with 60 Vbeta primers and 13 Jbeta primers. Only in-frame clones appear in the TCRdb table, and some are missing; sequencing was by immunoSEQ multiplex PCR. The data show approximately 130,000 clones, with approximately 79% seen just once and about 1% held by the top ten. The material sequenced was PBMCs. These receptors were taken from a male donor in good health and CMV-seronegative.

The gene calls are TRBV25-1 and TRBJ2-3, with D perhaps matching TRBD1 (5 bases). The V end lost 3 bases, the J end lost 0 bases, and 13 bases lay between the germline ends. CDR3 length equals 16 residues. Germline CDR1 is MGHDK and CDR2 is SYGVNS. Here the CDR3 reads CASSDPQAPSTDTQYF. CDR3 nucleotide sequence: TGTGCCAGCAGTGATCCACAGGCCCCCAGCACAGATACGCAGTATTTT.

The rearrangement uses TRBV6-5 and TRBJ1-5; D unclear. Germline-derived CDR1 and CDR2 are MNHEY and SVGAGI. Trimming removed 6 bases from V and 0 bases from J, with 12 bases in between. There are 15 residues in the CDR3. The DNA for the CDR3 is TGTGCCAGCAGCCCTGACATGTATAGCAATCAGCCCCAGCATTTT. Its protein product is CASSPDMYSNQPQHF.

In its sample, this clone was seen once. The rearrangement links TRBV7-9 to TRBJ1-2, with D uncertain. This CDR3 comprises 15 residues. CDR1 is SEHNR, CDR2 FQNEAQ, per germline (reference sequence). Trimming shortened V by 5 bases and J by 4 bases, and 17 bases separated the two germline ends. In nucleotides, the CDR3 is TGTGCCAGCAGCCTCCTAGGACCGGGGTTCTATGGCTACACCTTC. As protein: CASSLLGPGFYGYTF. Supplemented by reference TRBV7-9 and TRBJ1-2, the full variable domain reads DTGVSQNPRHKITKRGQNVTFRCDPISEHNRLYWYRQTLGQGPEFLTYFQNEAQLEKSRLLSDRFSAERPKGSFSTLEIQRTEQGDSAMYLCASSLLGPGFYGYTFGSGTRLTVV.

The gene calls are TRBV11-3 and TRBJ1-6, with D possibly TRBD1 on 5 matching bases. This CDR3 is built from 17 residues. Germline CDR1 SGHNT, CDR2 YENEEA. Between the trimmed V and J ends, which lost 0 bases and 10 bases, there was a span of 19 bases. The CDR3 DNA follows: TGTGCCAGCAGCTTAGATCTCCCTTTCGACAGACGGTCACCCCTCCACTTT. This encodes CASSLDLPFDRRSPLHF.

The rearrangement uses TRBV9 and TRBJ1-3; D unclear. Germline V CDR1 and CDR2: SGDLS, YYNGEE. The CDR3 covers 15 residues. V was shortened by 0 bases and J by 0 bases, with 7 bases between the two germline ends. The CDR3 DNA follows: TGTGCCAGCAGCGTAGGGGAGAGCTCTGGAAACACCATATATTTT. Amino acid sequence: CASSVGESSGNTIYF.

V is TRBV7-9 and J is TRBJ2-6; D not resolved. The CDR3 length is 18 residues. The germline V and J ends were trimmed by 2 bases and 2 bases, with 16 bases remaining between them. The germline CDR1 and CDR2 sequences are SEHNR and FQNEAQ (reference sequence). The CDR3 loop reads CASSLLNDLGAGANVLTF. The CDR3 DNA is TGTGCCAGCAGCTTATTAAATGACCTCGGAGCTGGGGCCAACGTCCTGACTTTC.

The chain carries TRBV19 and TRBJ2-6; 7 bases match TRBD2. The CDR3 is made up of 14 amino acids. Losses at the gene ends were 10 bases for V and 2 bases for J; bases not matched to a gene: 5. Germline V gene data show CDR1 as LNHDA and CDR2 as SQIVND (reference sequence). The DNA for the CDR3 is TGTGCCACTTGGGGAGGGGCTGGGGCCAACGTCCTGACTTTC. Protein sequence: CATWGGAGANVLTF. Full variable domain (outside the CDR3, taken from reference TRBV19 and TRBJ2-6): DGGITQSPKYLFRKEGQNVTLSCEQNLNHDAMYWYRQDPGQGLRLIYYSQIVNDFQKGDIAEGYSVSREKKESFPLTVTSAQKNPTAFYLCATWGGAGANVLTFGAGSRLTVL.

About this clone: Distinct nucleotide sequences in the sample also encode this CDR3. The rearrangement links TRBV5-4 to TRBJ1-1; TRBD1 might be the D (5 bases). Trimming took off 0 bases at V and 1 base at J, with 7 bases between the two ends. Germline lookup yields CDR1 SGHNT and CDR2 YYREEE (reference sequence). This CDR3 comprises 14 residues. The chain's CDR3 is CASSLAGGNTEAFF. The DNA for the CDR3 is TGTGCCAGCAGCTTGGCCGGGGGGAACACTGAAGCTTTCTTT.